This section outlines one T cell receptor (beta chain) sequence together with its context. Trimming shortened V by 3 bases and J by 4 bases, and 19 bases separated the two germline ends. CDR1 is MNHEY and CDR2 is SVGAGI in the germline V gene. This CDR3 comprises 16 residues. The data originate from a study of T cells in Graves' hyperthyroidism and ophthalmopathy. Regions amplified from RNA transcripts were the TCR beta CDR3 regions. RT-PCR in the first round (using the HTBI primer set) targeted the TCR CDR3. TCRdb reprocessed the multiplex PCR reads via MiXCR and lists one record per CDR3 protein. This sample has roughly 400,000 distinct CDR3 sequences, with 25% found just once.

The J gene is TRBJ2-7, the V gene TRBV6-5; D may be TRBD2 (6 bases). Input material: blood. The receptor was derived from a man aged 45-60 years with Graves' hyperthyroidism. The CDR3 protein is CASSYASLGGRYEQYF. The CDR3 nucleotides are TGTGCCAGCAGTTATGCTTCTCTAGGAGGGAGGTACGAGCAGTACTTC.